The entry below describes one T cell receptor beta chain. The table lists this clonotype with a few counts. The specificity of this receptor is unknown. No base quality values were provided; no much bigger clone lies one nucleotide off. The data were obtained in a study of Graves' ophthalmopathy and Graves' hyperthyroidism (dated by TCRdb to between 2018 and 2020). For the study in its entirety: Peripheral blood samples were taken at the time of initial diagnosis, before any treatment was given. In total, approximately 130 blood samples were TCR-sequenced: approximately 42 ophthalmopathy, over 70 hyperthyroidism and around 17 hyperthyroidism-to-ophthalmopathy patients. The independent validation cohort included 18 to 20 hyperthyroidism patients plus 17 patients who later progressed from hyperthyroidism to ophthalmopathy. The study used signatures of the TCR beta repertoire to tell Graves' ophthalmopathy apart from Graves' hyperthyroidism and to predict which patients would progress to ophthalmopathy. To explore V-J signatures that distinguish ophthalmopathy from hyperthyroidism, a discovery set of about a hundred patients was enrolled, made up of around 40 with ophthalmopathy and 55 to 65 with stable hyperthyroidism. Following sample collection, hyperthyroidism patients were given methimazole at a starting dose of 30 mg daily, and ophthalmopathy patients were given high-dose intravenous methylprednisolone. In several hyperthyroidism patients, the T-cell repertoires found in thyroid tissue were compared with those found in blood. What the study reported, not specific to this receptor: In validation, the model predicted ophthalmopathy progression with 70.59% sensitivity and approximately 72% specificity; some twelve predicted patients were CT-confirmed with GO in a median of about 6.1 months. Most expanded thyroid clonotypes with a frequency above 0.001 also appeared in blood, which suggests that blood repertoires may reflect the immune response in the thyroid. Sample size was not statistically predetermined, and group allocation was not concealed from the investigators. The 13-signature model separated ophthalmopathy from stable hyperthyroidism with roughly 90% sensitivity and roughly 84% specificity in cross-validation, and 80%/75% in the test set.

Trimming takes 4 bases from V and 8 bases from J, and the germline ends sit 18 bases apart. Looking up the germline V gene yields CDR1 SNHLY and CDR2 FYNNEI. The CDR3 measures 15 amino acids from cysteine to phenylalanine. Only the CDR3 region is kept as DNA, spanning 45 bases read in frame from base 1. For repertoire sequencing, TCR beta CDR3 regions were amplified from RNA transcripts. A first-round RT-PCR used HTBI primers with the Qiagen OneStep RT-PCR kit, followed by a second-round multiplex PCR, size selection and purification. Libraries were sequenced paired-end with 100 bp reads on an Illumina HiSeq2000. In the authors' own workflow: SOAPnuke was used for read processing, and reads with adapters, uncalled bases, a mean Phred below 15, or no exact constant-primer or identifier match were discarded. COPE v1.2.5 was used to merge the high-quality paired reads. Each unique nucleotide sequence was treated as a clonotype, and MiTCR v1.1 was used to align the clonotypes to the IMGT TRB V, D and J references. The analysis was limited to V-J combinations with a frequency above 0.0001, which together covered around 99% of the repertoires. For each V-J combination, a TCR clonal expansion and chaos score was defined as F50 clonal expansion divided by the chaos observed in the TCRdist matrix. Welch's t-statistics and random forest were used to narrow the features down to about a dozen V-J combinations, which were then fed into a naive Bayes classifier. The similarity between thyroid and blood repertoires was quantified using the Morisita-Horn index. In TCRdb, the public reads were trimmed at Q25 with fastp and aligned with MiXCR, with productive beta chains retained. Under each unique CDR3 protein, matching rows form one entry showing the most common genes and DNA. The V and J calls were determined by TCRdb, not by the authors. The sample includes roughly 700,000 distinct CDR3 sequences, with 40% observed a single time. Approximately 43% of the sample is taken by the ten largest.

Ophthalmopathy patients were characterized by moderately to severely active disease, a Clinical Activity Score of at least 3, a NOSPECS grade of at least 4, and a disease duration under 3 months. Anyone with other autoimmune diseases, uncontrolled infections, pregnancy or lactation was excluded from the study. Clinical symptoms, serum thyroxine, TRAb, thyroid ultrasound and orbital computed tomography were used for diagnosis. PBMCs were isolated from roughly 10 ml of fresh peripheral blood by Ficoll-Paque density gradient centrifugation. Trizol reagent was used to extract the total RNA, and its quality was then checked on an Agilent 2100 Bioanalyzer.

Recombination linked TRBV2 to TRBJ1-3; no D gene call is confident. The TCR sequence derives from an adult man with Graves' ophthalmopathy. The sequenced material came from peripheral blood. The CDR3 protein is CASSVGKNYGYTIYF. The bases read TGTGCCAGCAGTGTGGGCAAGAACTATGGCTACACCATATATTTT.